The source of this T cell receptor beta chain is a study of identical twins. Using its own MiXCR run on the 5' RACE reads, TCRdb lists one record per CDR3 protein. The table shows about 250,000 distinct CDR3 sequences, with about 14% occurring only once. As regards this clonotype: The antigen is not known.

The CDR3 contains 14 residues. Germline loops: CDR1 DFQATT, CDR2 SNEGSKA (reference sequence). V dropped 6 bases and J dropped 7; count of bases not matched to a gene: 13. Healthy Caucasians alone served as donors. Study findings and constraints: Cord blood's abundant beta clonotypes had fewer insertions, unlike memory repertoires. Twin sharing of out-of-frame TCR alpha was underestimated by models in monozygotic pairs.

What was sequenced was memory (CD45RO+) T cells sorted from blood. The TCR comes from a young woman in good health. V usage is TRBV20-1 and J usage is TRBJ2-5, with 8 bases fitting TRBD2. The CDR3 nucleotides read TGCAGTGCAGTAGCGGCCCAGGCGGGGGGGACCCAGTACTTC. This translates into CSAVAAQAGGTQYF.